A selection of T cell receptor beta chains follows, all from one sample in a study of blood T cell repertoires in COVID-19. Sequencing used immunoSEQ multiplex PCR; TCRdb keeps in-frame clones, though not all of them. The sample carries approximately 98,000 clones, approximately 70% recorded once. Sequencing used peripheral blood. The origin of the receptors is a woman aged 40-49 years with acute or convalescent COVID-19. CDR3s include the opening cysteine and the closing phenylalanine or tryptophan. Fields, in order: J gene, clone size, V gene, D gene, CDR3 DNA, CDR3 protein. A D gene is named only where the DNA matches it firmly. The listing skips clone size in some rows; elsewhere it reads once, few, many or a size class.

TRBJ1-1	.	TRBV7-9	.	TGTGCCAGCAGCTTAAACAACAGGCCTGAAGCTTTCTTT	CASSLNNRPEAFF
TRBJ2-7	.	TRBV29-1	TRBD2	TGCAGCGTGGGACTAGCGGCCTACGAGCAGTACTTC	CSVGLAAYEQYF
TRBJ2-5	.	TRBV28	TRBD1	TGTGCCAGCAGTAAGACAGGGATTGAGACCCAGTACTTC	CASSKTGIETQYF
TRBJ1-2	.	TRBV12-3/TRBV12-4	.	TGTGCCAGCAGTTGGGGAGTACTGGGCGGCTACACCTTC	CASSWGVLGGYTF
TRBJ2-1	once	TRBV11-3	TRBD2	TGTGCCAGCAGCGGACGTAGCGGGGGGCCTGATGAGCAGTTCTTC	CASSGRSGGPDEQFF
TRBJ2-5	many	TRBV2	.	TGTGCCAGCAGTAGCGACAGACAAGAGACCCAGTACTTC	CASSSDRQETQYF
TRBJ2-7	.	TRBV10-2	TRBD1	TGCGCCAGCAGTGACTCCGCCCGACAGGGCCCCTACGAGCAGTACTTC	CASSDSARQGPYEQYF
TRBJ2-3	.	TRBV19	TRBD1	TGTGCCAGTAGTATCCAGGGGGCAGATACGCAGTATTTT	CASSIQGADTQYF
TRBJ2-1	.	TRBV4-3	TRBD2	TGCGCCAGCAGCCAAGATCGGGTGCTAGCGGGGGGGTACAATGAGCAGTTCTTC	CASSQDRVLAGGYNEQFF
TRBJ2-3	.	TRBV7-2	.	TGTGCCAGCCGGACAGCGATGGGCACAGATACGCAGTATTTT	CASRTAMGTDTQYF
TRBJ2-1	.	TRBV6-5	.	TGTGCCAGCATGCGTGATTTATCCTACAATGAGCAGTTCTTC	CASMRDLSYNEQFF
TRBJ2-2	.	TRBV11-2	.	TGTGCCAGCAGCTGGTCAGGGGAAAGCAGCGCCGGGGAGCTGTTTTTT	CASSWSGESSAGELFF
TRBJ1-2	few	TRBV6-6	TRBD1	TGTGCCAGCAGTTCCAAGGACAGGGGCAACTATGGCTACACCTTC	CASSSKDRGNYGYTF
TRBJ2-7	.	TRBV6-2/TRBV6-3	TRBD1	TGTGCCAGCAGCCCCCCGCGACAGGGCGTTTGGGAGCAGTACTTC	CASSPPRQGVWEQYF
TRBJ1-5	.	TRBV7-2	.	TGTGCCAGCAGCCCCCGGACAGCTTCATATCAGCCCCAGCATTTT	CASSPRTASYQPQHF
TRBJ2-7	.	TRBV10-2	TRBD2	TGCGCCAGCAGATTAGCGGGGGGGCCGGGTAGCGAGCAGTACTTC	CASRLAGGPGSEQYF
TRBJ2-1	.	TRBV2	.	TGTGCCAGCAGTGAACTAGTGGGGGGGCGGGAGCAGTTCTTC	CASSELVGGREQFF
TRBJ1-1	.	TRBV11-2	TRBD1	TGTGCCAGCAGCCCTTACAGGGGCAGCAGGGCTGAAGCTTTCTTT	CASSPYRGSRAEAFF
TRBJ1-1	.	TRBV30	.	TGTGCCTGGAGTGTACAGATGAACACTGAAGCTTTCTTT	CAWSVQMNTEAFF
TRBJ1-2	.	TRBV4-1	TRBD1	TGCGCCAGCAGCCAGCAGGGGGCAGGGGGCGATGGCTACACCTTC	CASSQQGAGGDGYTF
TRBJ1-6	.	TRBV3-1/TRBV3-2	.	TGTGCCAGCAGCCAAGTCGGGGGAGGTCCTCGATCACCCCTCCACTTT	CASSQVGGGPRSPLHF
TRBJ1-2	.	TRBV6-5	.	TGTGCCAGCAGTTACTTGGGAGGGGGCTACACCTTC	CASSYLGGGYTF
TRBJ1-5	.	TRBV6-1	.	TGTGCCAGCAGTGAACGGAGGGATAGCAATCAGCCCCAGCATTTT	CASSERRDSNQPQHF
TRBJ2-1	.	TRBV12-5	.	TGTGCTAGTGGTTCCTTATACTCCTACAATGAGCAGTTCTTC	CASGSLYSYNEQFF
TRBJ1-2	.	TRBV2	.	TGTGCCAGCATGCCAGGGTCGGGTGGCTACACCTTC	CASMPGSGGYTF
TRBJ2-5	.	TRBV9	.	TGTGCCAGCAGCCCCAGGACCGGCGGGGAGACCCAGTACTTC	CASSPRTGGETQYF
TRBJ2-7	.	TRBV9	TRBD1	TGTGCCAGCAGCGTAGACACAGGGGGGTACTACGAGCAGTACTTC	CASSVDTGGYYEQYF
TRBJ2-7	.	TRBV30	.	TGTGCCTGGAGTGTCCCCGGGAGCCTCTCCTACGAGCAGTACTTC	CAWSVPGSLSYEQYF
TRBJ1-5	.	TRBV15	.	TGTGCCACCAGCAGTCTCTCTACCAGCAATCAGCCCCAGCATTTT	CATSSLSTSNQPQHF
TRBJ1-1	.	TRBV6-4	.	TGTGCCAGCAGTGGAGGGCAAGGAACTGAAGCTTTCTTT	CASSGGQGTEAFF
TRBJ2-2	few	TRBV2	.	TGTGCCAGCAGTGAGACAGACACCGGGGAGCTGTTTTTT	CASSETDTGELFF
TRBJ2-1	.	TRBV11-2	.	TGTGCCAGCAGCTTAGAGAGCGGCTACAATGAGCAGTTCTTC	CASSLESGYNEQFF
TRBJ2-1	.	TRBV2	TRBD2	TGTGCCAGCAGTGTCGGGACTAGCGACCACAATGAGCAGTTCTTC	CASSVGTSDHNEQFF
TRBJ1-5	.	TRBV23-1	.	TGCGCCAGCAGTCAATCCCCTCAGGGCATCAATCAGCCCCAGCATTTT	CASSQSPQGINQPQHF
TRBJ2-5	.	TRBV11-2	TRBD2	TGTGCCAGCAGCTGGGGACTAGCGGGGGAGCAAGAGACCCAGTACTTC	CASSWGLAGEQETQYF
TRBJ1-1	.	TRBV19	.	TGTGCCAGTAGTTTCCAGGGTAAGAACACTGAAGCTTTCTTT	CASSFQGKNTEAFF
TRBJ2-3	.	TRBV29-1	.	TGCAGCGTTGATTTCTTAGCCACAGATACGCAGTATTTT	CSVDFLATDTQYF
TRBJ2-5	few	TRBV5-1	TRBD2	TGCGCCAGCAGCTTGGGACTAGCGTACGGTGAGACCCAGTACTTC	CASSLGLAYGETQYF
TRBJ2-3	.	TRBV11-2	TRBD2	TGTGCCAGCAGCCCGGCGGGGGTTCGCACAGATACGCAGTATTTT	CASSPAGVRTDTQYF
TRBJ1-2	.	TRBV5-6	.	TGTGCCAGCAGCTTATCTGGACAGAGAGGGTATGGCTACACCTTC	CASSLSGQRGYGYTF
TRBJ2-7	.	TRBV27	.	TGTGCCAGCAGTCGTACAGGGTTAAGTACCAGACCCAACTCCTACGAGCAGTACTTC	CASSRTGLSTRPNSYEQYF
TRBJ1-4	.	TRBV5-4	TRBD1	TGTGCCAGCAGCTTGTGGCAGGGGGGTAATGAAAAACTGTTTTTT	CASSLWQGGNEKLFF
TRBJ1-3	.	TRBV6-5	TRBD1	TGTGCCAGCAGGGGACAGGGCACAATTGGAAACACCATATATTTT	CASRGQGTIGNTIYF
TRBJ2-3	.	TRBV15	.	TGTGCCACCAGCAGAGTGCCGGGAACAGTAACAGATACGCAGTATTTT	CATSRVPGTVTDTQYF
TRBJ2-2	.	TRBV7-9	.	TGTGCCAGCAGCTTAGATTTCGTGACCGGGGAGCTGTTTTTT	CASSLDFVTGELFF
TRBJ2-1	.	TRBV24-1	TRBD2	TGTGCCACCAGTGATTTTAAATTAGCGGGGGCCAACAACTACAATGAGCAGTTCTTC	CATSDFKLAGANNYNEQFF
TRBJ2-3	.	TRBV5-6	.	TGTGCCAGCAGCTTGGACAGGACCACAGATACGCAGTATTTT	CASSLDRTTDTQYF
TRBJ2-2	few	TRBV15	.	TGTGCCACCAGCAGAGCCGGTGATCCTACCACCGGGGAGCTGTTTTTT	CATSRAGDPTTGELFF
TRBJ1-2	.	TRBV29-1	TRBD1	TGCAGCGTGGGGGACAGCCAGTTTGGCTACACCTTC	CSVGDSQFGYTF
TRBJ1-2	.	TRBV2	TRBD1	TGTGCCAGCAGTCCAATCGGACAGGTCAACTATGGCTACACCTTC	CASSPIGQVNYGYTF
TRBJ1-5	.	TRBV10-2	.	TGCGCCAGCAGCACAGGGAGTAGGACTCAGCCCCAGCATTTT	CASSTGSRTQPQHF
TRBJ1-1	few	TRBV6-5	.	TGTGCCAGCAGTTTCACAGCAAACACTGAAGCTTTCTTT	CASSFTANTEAFF
TRBJ1-1	.	TRBV29-1	.	TGCAGCGTTTTAGCAGGGCAGAACACTGAAGCTTTCTTT	CSVLAGQNTEAFF
TRBJ2-3	.	TRBV6-5	.	TGTGCCAGCAGTTATTCGCAGGGGCGCCTCCAGAATACGCAGTATTTT	CASSYSQGRLQNTQYF
TRBJ2-2	.	TRBV7-9	TRBD1	TGTGCCAGCAACAGGGGAGAGTCTGGCACCGGGGAGCTGTTTTTT	CASNRGESGTGELFF
TRBJ2-7	few	TRBV7-9	.	TGTGCCAGCAGCCCCTTGGAGTCCCCTTACGAGCAGTACTTC	CASSPLESPYEQYF
TRBJ2-7	few	TRBV11-2	.	TGTGCCAGCAGCTTAGAACCGAGCTCCTACGAGCAGTACTTC	CASSLEPSSYEQYF
TRBJ2-7	few	TRBV11-2	.	TGTGCCAGCAGCTTCCTGACAGGCTCCTACGAGCAGTACTTC	CASSFLTGSYEQYF
TRBJ2-2	once	TRBV5-4	TRBD2	TGTGCCAGCAGGGCTAGCGGGGGGGCCGGCACCGGGGAGCTGTTTTTT	CASRASGGAGTGELFF
TRBJ1-5	.	TRBV25-1	.	TGTGCCAGCAGTTCATTCGGGGTTCAGCCCCAGCATTTT	CASSSFGVQPQHF